Listed below are T cell receptor beta chains from one sample, sequenced in a study of beta chain features in type 1 diabetes. Using immunoSEQ multiplex PCR, the repertoire was profiled, and TCRdb retains in-frame clones only, with some absent. The sample has under 400,000 clones, roughly 21% seen once. Sequences were obtained from naive CD4+ T cells from blood. All receptors come from a woman younger than 35 in good health. Each CDR3 is given with its conserved first and last residue. A D gene is named only where the DNA matches it firmly. A clone size is listed for some rows: how often the clone was seen (once, few, many), or a class if it is expanded.

j_call	clone_size	v_call	d_call	cdr3_nt	cdr3_aa
TRBJ1-2	.	TRBV18	TRBD1	TGTGCCAGCTCACCTCCGGGACAGCGCTATGGCTACACCTTC	CASSPPGQRYGYTF
TRBJ1-2	.	TRBV5-1	.	TGCGCCAGCAGGGCTTGGAGGGGCCCTAACTATGGCTACACCTTC	CASRAWRGPNYGYTF
TRBJ1-1	.	TRBV5-1	.	TGCGCCAGCAGCTTGGTGCGTGGACTAAACACTGAAGCTTTCTTT	CASSLVRGLNTEAFF
TRBJ1-2	few	TRBV30	TRBD1	TGTGCCTGGCTAGGGGGCGCGAATGGCTACACCTTC	CAWLGGANGYTF
TRBJ1-1	.	TRBV14	.	TGTGCCAGCAGTATTCAGGGGAACACTGAAGCTTTCTTT	CASSIQGNTEAFF
TRBJ1-5	few	TRBV7-9	.	TGTGCCAGCAGCTTAGCGACGGCGGGCAGCAGCAATCAGCCCCAGCATTTT	CASSLATAGSSNQPQHF
TRBJ2-4	.	TRBV6-1	.	TGTGCCAGCAGTGAAAGGCCCAGCGTCCTAGCCAAAAACATTCAGTACTTC	CASSERPSVLAKNIQYF
TRBJ1-2	.	TRBV7-2	.	TGTGCCAGCAGCTTAGGTGGAGGATTTGGCTACACCTTC	CASSLGGGFGYTF
TRBJ2-7	.	TRBV6-1	TRBD2	TGTGCCAGCATCCGACTAGCGGGGGATACCTACGAGCAGTACTTC	CASIRLAGDTYEQYF
TRBJ1-2	once	TRBV30	.	TGTGCCTGGAGAACTCAGGGAGGTTACTATGGCTACACCTTC	CAWRTQGGYYGYTF
TRBJ1-5	.	TRBV7-9	.	TGTGCCAGCAGCCCCGCTCGGGAAGGGCATCAGCCCCAGCATTTT	CASSPAREGHQPQHF
TRBJ1-6	few	TRBV2	.	TGTGCCAGCAGTGATTCGGGAAGTTCACCCCTCCACTTT	CASSDSGSSPLHF
TRBJ2-5	.	TRBV2	.	TGTGCCAGCAGCGCCGGGGAGACCCAGTACTTC	CASSAGETQYF
TRBJ2-7	.	TRBV7-9	.	TGTGCCAGCAGCTTGGGGGGCAGCGGGGCCACCTACGAGCAGTACTTC	CASSLGGSGATYEQYF
TRBJ2-1	few	TRBV7-3	.	TGTGCCAGCAGCTTTGCAGGGAACGATGAGCAGTTCTTC	CASSFAGNDEQFF
TRBJ2-3	.	TRBV12-5	.	TGTGCTAGTGGTTTGCGGGGAGATACGCAGTATTTT	CASGLRGDTQYF
TRBJ2-6	few	TRBV27	.	TGTGCCAGCATGGCGGGTCGCTCTGGGGCCAACGTCCTGACTTTC	CASMAGRSGANVLTF
TRBJ1-2	few	TRBV30	TRBD1	TGTGCCTGGAGTAATGGCAGGGGGAACTATGGCTACACCTTC	CAWSNGRGNYGYTF
TRBJ2-1	.	TRBV4-1	.	TGCGCCAGCAGCCAAGTTAGAACTCCAGAGCAGTTCTTC	CASSQVRTPEQFF
TRBJ2-1	few	TRBV5-1	.	TGCGCCAGCAGCTTGGCAGGCCTCCCCTACAATGAGCAGTTCTTC	CASSLAGLPYNEQFF
TRBJ2-1	.	TRBV7-2	.	TGTGCCAGCAGCTCGCGGGCTGCGGTCAATGAGCAGTTCTTC	CASSSRAAVNEQFF
TRBJ1-4	.	TRBV7-9	.	TGTGCCAGCAGCTCCCGGGGAGTTGAAGAAAAACTGTTTTTT	CASSSRGVEEKLFF
TRBJ2-7	.	TRBV19	TRBD1	TGTGCCAGTAGCCTCGGGACAGGGTTCAGCGAGCAGTACTTC	CASSLGTGFSEQYF
TRBJ1-6	few	TRBV18	.	TGTGCCAGCTCACCCTTTGACAGGCGCCTTTCACCCCTCCACTTT	CASSPFDRRLSPLHF
TRBJ2-5	few	TRBV4-1	TRBD1	TGCGCCAGCAGCCAATATGGGACAGGGGGTGAGACCCAGTACTTC	CASSQYGTGGETQYF
TRBJ2-2	few	TRBV29-1	TRBD2	TGCAGCGTAGGAGCGGGAGGAACGGGTTTAACCGGGGAGCTGTTTTTT	CSVGAGGTGLTGELFF
TRBJ2-1	few	TRBV19	TRBD2	TGTGCCAGTAGTTTACTTAGCGGGAGACGTGAGCAGTTCTTC	CASSLLSGRREQFF
TRBJ1-5	.	TRBV9	.	TGTGCCAGCAGCGTAGGCCCCAACCCAGGGGGCAATCAGCCCCAGCATTTT	CASSVGPNPGGNQPQHF
TRBJ1-2	.	TRBV19	.	TGTGCCAGTAGTATTGGCCGTGGCTACACCTTC	CASSIGRGYTF
TRBJ1-6	once	TRBV7-9	.	TGTGCCAGCAGAGGGGACTCGTCTTCACCCCTCCACTTT	CASRGDSSSPLHF
TRBJ1-5	few	TRBV19	.	TGTGCCAGTAGTATCGACAGGCGATTCAATCAGCCCCAGCATTTT	CASSIDRRFNQPQHF
TRBJ2-2	.	TRBV18	.	TGTGCCAGCTCCCAGGGGACAATGAACACCGGGGAGCTGTTTTTT	CASSQGTMNTGELFF
TRBJ2-3	few	TRBV30	TRBD2	TGTGCCTGGAGTGTAGCGGCGGGAGTTTCAGATACGCAGTATTTT	CAWSVAAGVSDTQYF
TRBJ2-2	.	TRBV5-4	.	TGTGCCAGCAGCTGGACGGGAACCGGGGAGCTGTTTTTT	CASSWTGTGELFF
TRBJ2-3	.	TRBV30	.	TGTGCCTGGAGCCCCAAGAGCGGGAGCACAGATACGCAGTATTTT	CAWSPKSGSTDTQYF
TRBJ1-2	.	TRBV6-5	TRBD1	TGTGCCAGCAGTTACGACAGGGGAATCTATGGCTACACCTTC	CASSYDRGIYGYTF
TRBJ2-1	.	TRBV9	TRBD2	TGTGCCAGCAGCGTAGGACTAGCGGAACAGGATGAGCAGTTCTTC	CASSVGLAEQDEQFF
TRBJ1-4	.	TRBV30	.	TGTGCCTGGGGGGGAGGGGGAGAAAAACTGTTTTTT	CAWGGGGEKLFF
TRBJ2-5	.	TRBV5-4	TRBD1	TGTGCCAGCAGCGTAATAGACAGGGTGCAAGAGACCCAGTACTTC	CASSVIDRVQETQYF
TRBJ1-5	few	TRBV7-8	.	TGTGCCAGCAGCTTAGTGGGGCCCGCAAATCAGCCCCAGCATTTT	CASSLVGPANQPQHF